The 16 T cell receptor beta chains listed next were all sequenced from one sample in a study of cytomegalovirus exposure and HLA in healthy donors. The primer mix had 60 Vbeta and 13 Jbeta primers. Assay used: immunoSEQ multiplex PCR; TCRdb lists only in-frame clones, some missing. In the table there are more than 95,000 clones, about 80% of which are singletons. Sequences were obtained from PBMCs. The receptors were sampled from a woman aged 50 to 65 in good health and CMV-seropositive.

The V and J genes are TRBV29-1 and TRBJ1-2; no clear D. The CDR3 spans 13 residues. CDR1 SQVTM and CDR2 ANQGSEA come from the germline V gene. V lost 0 bases and J lost 8, with 13 bases in between. CDR3 protein: CSVEDQGSGGYTF. CDR3 coding DNA: TGCAGCGTTGAAGATCAAGGTTCGGGGGGCTACACCTTC. Together with reference TRBV29-1 and TRBJ1-2, the CDR3 gives the full variable domain: SAVISQKPSRDICQRGTSLTIQCQVDSQVTMMFWYRQQPGQSLTLIATANQGSEATYESGFVIDKFPISRPNLTFSTLTVSNMSPEDSSIYLCSVEDQGSGGYTFGSGTRLTVV.

This clone was counted once. CDR3 nucleotide sequence: TGTGCCAGCTCCCTCTCCCAAGAGACCCAGTACTTC. Its protein is CASSLSQETQYF. The chain links TRBV18 to TRBJ2-5, with unresolved D. Germline assignment: CDR1 KGHSH and CDR2 LQKENI. The V and J ends lost 6 bases and 1 base respectively, with 6 bases between them. The CDR3 length is 12 residues.

The chain couples TRBV5-1 to TRBJ2-3; 11 nucleotides align to TRBD1. J lost 0 bases, V lost 4 bases, and 10 bases had no gene match. The CDR3 loop spans 18 amino acids. Germline V lookup: CDR1 SGHRS, CDR2 YFSETQ. DNA of the CDR3: TGCGCCAGCAGCATTGGGACAGGGGGTTCGGCTAGCACAGATACGCAGTATTTT. This translates into CASSIGTGGSASTDTQYF.

J is TRBJ2-7 and V is TRBV2; a possible D gene is TRBD1 (6 bases). Germline CDR1 reads SNHLY; CDR2 reads FYNNEI. The CDR3 is made up of 14 amino acids. The V end lost 7 bases, the J end lost 0 bases, and 13 bases lay between the germline ends. CDR3 residues: CASTPGHLSYEQYF. Here the CDR3 DNA reads TGTGCCAGCACCCCGGGACACCTCTCCTACGAGCAGTACTTC.

This chain links TRBV27 with TRBJ1-2; 8 nucleotides align to TRBD1. Trimming cost V 5 bases and J 7 bases; bases outside gene matches: 3. This CDR3 comprises 12 residues. Germline assignment: CDR1 MNHEY and CDR2 SMNVEV (reference sequence). CDR3 nucleotides: TGTGCCAGCAGTACGGGGACAGGTGGCTACACCTTC. Its protein is CASSTGTGGYTF.

This clone showed up just a few times. The chain has TRBV6-1 and TRBJ2-7, with D maybe TRBD1 (6 bases). The V gene lost 4 bases and the J gene lost 12 bases, with 16 bases spanning the gap. Germline V gene data show CDR1 as MNHNS and CDR2 as SASEGT. The CDR3 contains 12 residues. The CDR3 region is CASSVQDSVAYF. The CDR3 DNA reads TGTGCCAGCAGTGTCCAGGACAGTGTTGCGTACTTC.

This clone was observed a single time. The V call is TRBV5-1, the J call TRBJ2-2; 15 nucleotides match TRBD2. The length of the CDR3 is 17 residues. V dropped 5 bases and J dropped 4; count of bases not matched to a gene: 6. The germline V gene encodes CDR1 SGHRS and CDR2 YFSETQ. CDR3 bases: TGCGCCAGCAGAAGGACTAGCGGGAGGGGACTCACCGGGGAGCTGTTTTTT. Translated, it gives CASRRTSGRGLTGELFF.

This clone was recorded a few times. The chain recombines TRBV11-2 with TRBJ1-3, with 9 bases lining up with TRBD1. With V trimmed by 10 bases and J by 0 bases, 10 bases remained unmatched. The CDR3 runs 16 residues. Germline V gives CDR1 SGHAT, CDR2 FQNNGV. The CDR3 reads CAKSGTGILSGNTIYF. CDR3 nucleotide sequence: TGTGCCAAATCCGGGACAGGGATCCTCTCTGGAAACACCATATATTTT.

This chain uses TRBV2 with TRBJ1-3; D remains unclear. Between the trimmed V and J ends, which lost 8 bases and 4 bases, there was a span of 6 bases. This CDR3 comprises 11 residues. Germline-derived CDR1 and CDR2 are SNHLY and FYNNEI. CDR3 amino acids: CASRRGNTIYF. CDR3 sequence (DNA): TGTGCCAGCCGCAGGGGAAACACCATATATTTT.

The rearrangement links TRBV5-8 to TRBJ1-1; D is undetermined. The CDR3 is made up of 12 amino acids. Germline loops: CDR1 SGHTS, CDR2 YDEGEE. V was trimmed by 3 bases and J by 6 bases, leaving 9 bases between them. CDR3 coding DNA: TGTGCCAGCAGCTCGATAAGCGCTGAAGCTTTCTTT. Protein product: CASSSISAEAFF.

The rearrangement links TRBV29-1 to TRBJ2-5, with TRBD2 as a possible D gene (5 bases). The CDR3 totals 12 residues. The V end lost 7 bases, the J end lost 2 bases, and 11 bases lay between the germline ends. CDR1 and CDR2 (germline): SQVTM, ANQGSEA. In DNA form, the CDR3 reads TGCAGCGCCGGGAACTCTCAAGAGACCCAGTACTTC. It codes for CSAGNSQETQYF.

The chain employs TRBV4-2 and TRBJ2-1; 13 nucleotides agree with TRBD2. This CDR3 has 15 amino acids. The trim removed 5 bases at V and 7 bases at J, leaving 5 bases unmatched. Germline loops: CDR1 LGHNA, CDR2 YNFKEQ. Written as DNA, the CDR3 is TGTGCCAGCAGCGGCCGACTAGCGGGAGGAAATGAGCAGTTCTTC. It is translated as CASSGRLAGGNEQFF.

About this clone: An end of the junction does not agree with germline; a read error may underlie this. This chain connects TRBV7-7 to TRBJ2-2, with D tentatively TRBD1 (7 bases). Germline lookup yields CDR1 SSHAT and CDR2 FNYEAQ (reference sequence). This CDR3 comprises 15 residues. CDR3 in amino acids: CASSLYRGGNGELFF. CDR3 bases: TGTGCTAGCAGCTTATACAGGGGAGGAAACGGGGAGCTGTTTTTT.

The gene calls are TRBV7-2 and TRBJ1-1; D possibly corresponds to TRBD1 (5 bases). The CDR3 has 16 residues. Germline CDR1 reads SGHTA; CDR2 reads FQGNSA. V lost 2 bases to trimming and J lost 0 bases, with 13 bases between them. In DNA, the CDR3 is TGTGCCAGCAGCTTAAGGTACGGACACATGAACACTGAAGCTTTCTTT. It is translated as CASSLRYGHMNTEAFF.

The chain couples TRBV11-3 to TRBJ2-3, with D hard to call. This CDR3 spans 16 amino acids. The V gene's germline CDR1 is SGHNT and CDR2 YENEEA. V was shortened by 5 bases and J by 2 bases, with 17 bases between the two germline ends. The CDR3 sequence: CASSNPRVVHTDTQYF. CDR3 in DNA: TGTGCCAGCAGCAACCCTCGTGTAGTCCACACAGATACGCAGTATTTT.

This chain uses TRBV29-1 with TRBJ1-1, with D possibly being TRBD1 (6 bases). Germline V lookup: CDR1 SQVTM, CDR2 ANQGSEA. V was cut by 1 base and J by 7 bases, with 13 bases left in between. The CDR3 sequence is 13 residues long. CDR3 DNA sequence: TGCAGCGTTGAAGTACAGGGTGCCCTTGAAGCTTTCTTT. Translating gives CSVEVQGALEAFF.